The sequence of this T cell receptor (beta chain) was determined in a study of blood T cell repertoires in COVID-19. Profiling relied on immunoSEQ multiplex PCR, and the TCRdb table lists in-frame clones only, not all of them. The sample carries some 300,000 clones, around 90% recorded once. This CDR3 region has 18 residues. The sequencing input was PBMCs or T cells enriched from blood (not recorded which). This rearrangement joins TRBV12-2 to TRBJ2-1; TRBD2, the table's D call, was not compared with the DNA. TRBV12-2 is shown as a pseudogene. The clonotype originates from a woman in her sixties in a cohort exposed to, infected with or recovered from COVID-19 (not recorded which). Written as DNA, the CDR3 is TGTGCAAGTCGCTTATGGCTAGCGGGAGGGCAGTCCTACAATGAGCAGTTCTTC. It codes for CASRLWLAGGQSYNEQFF.